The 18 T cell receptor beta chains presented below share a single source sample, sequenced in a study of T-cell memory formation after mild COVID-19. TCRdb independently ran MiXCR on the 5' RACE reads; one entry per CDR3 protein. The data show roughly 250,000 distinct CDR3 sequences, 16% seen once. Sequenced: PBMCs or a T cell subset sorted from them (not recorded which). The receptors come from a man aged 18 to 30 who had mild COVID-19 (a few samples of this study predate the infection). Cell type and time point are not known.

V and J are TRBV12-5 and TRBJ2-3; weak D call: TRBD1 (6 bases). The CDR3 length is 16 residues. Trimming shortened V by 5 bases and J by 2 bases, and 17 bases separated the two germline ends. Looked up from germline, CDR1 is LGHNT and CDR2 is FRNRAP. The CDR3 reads CASGPLFAGATDTQYF. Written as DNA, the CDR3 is TGTGCTAGTGGTCCCCTATTTGCAGGGGCCACAGATACGCAGTATTTT.

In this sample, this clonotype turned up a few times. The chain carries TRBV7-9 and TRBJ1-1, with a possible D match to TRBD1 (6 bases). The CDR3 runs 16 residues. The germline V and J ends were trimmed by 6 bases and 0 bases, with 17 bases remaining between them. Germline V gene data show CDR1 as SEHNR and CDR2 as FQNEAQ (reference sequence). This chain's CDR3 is CASRKGREGVNTEAFF. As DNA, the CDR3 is TGTGCCAGCAGGAAAGGCAGGGAGGGGGTGAACACTGAAGCTTTCTTT.

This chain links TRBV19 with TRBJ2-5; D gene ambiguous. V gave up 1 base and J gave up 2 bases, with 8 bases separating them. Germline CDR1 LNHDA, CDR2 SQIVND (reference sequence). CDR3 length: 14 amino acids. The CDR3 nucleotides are TGTGCCAGTAGTATAGGAGGCAGACAAGAGACCCAGTACTTC. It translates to CASSIGGRQETQYF.

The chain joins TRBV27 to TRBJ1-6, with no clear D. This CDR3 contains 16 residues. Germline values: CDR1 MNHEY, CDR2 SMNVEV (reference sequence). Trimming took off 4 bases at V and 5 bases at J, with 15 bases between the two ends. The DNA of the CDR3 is TGTGCCAGCAGTTCGACGGACTTTACTAATAATTCACCCCTCCACTTT. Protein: CASSSTDFTNNSPLHF.

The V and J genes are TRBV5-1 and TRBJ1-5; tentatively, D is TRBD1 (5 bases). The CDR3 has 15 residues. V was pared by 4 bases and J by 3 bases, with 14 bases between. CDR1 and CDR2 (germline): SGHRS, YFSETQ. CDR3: CASSPLGAVNQPQHF. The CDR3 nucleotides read TGCGCCAGCAGCCCCCTCGGGGCCGTCAATCAGCCCCAGCATTTT. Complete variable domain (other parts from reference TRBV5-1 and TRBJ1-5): KAGVTQTPRYLIKTRGQQVTLSCSPISGHRSVSWYQQTPGQGLQFLFEYFSETQRNKGNFPGRFSGRQFSNSRSEMNVSTLELGDSALYLCASSPLGAVNQPQHFGDGTRLSIL.

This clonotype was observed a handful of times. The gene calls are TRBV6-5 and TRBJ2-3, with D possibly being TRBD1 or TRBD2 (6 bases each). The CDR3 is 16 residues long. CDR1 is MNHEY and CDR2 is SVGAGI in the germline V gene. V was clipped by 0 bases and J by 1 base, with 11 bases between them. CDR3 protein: CASSYSKGGRTDTQYF. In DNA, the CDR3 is TGTGCCAGCAGTTACTCGAAGGGGGGCCGCACAGATACGCAGTATTTT.

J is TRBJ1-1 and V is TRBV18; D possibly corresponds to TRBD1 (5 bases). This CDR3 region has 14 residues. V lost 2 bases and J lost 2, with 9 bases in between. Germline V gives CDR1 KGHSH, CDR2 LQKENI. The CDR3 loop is CASSPGTDNTEAFF. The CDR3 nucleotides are TGTGCCAGCTCACCAGGGACGGACAACACTGAAGCTTTCTTT.

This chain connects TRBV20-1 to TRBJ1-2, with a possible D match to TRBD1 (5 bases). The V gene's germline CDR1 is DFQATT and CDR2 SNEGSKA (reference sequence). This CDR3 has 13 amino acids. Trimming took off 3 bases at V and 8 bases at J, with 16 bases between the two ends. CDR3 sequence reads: CSASGGSTGGYTF. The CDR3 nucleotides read TGCAGTGCTAGCGGGGGTTCCACCGGGGGCTACACCTTC.

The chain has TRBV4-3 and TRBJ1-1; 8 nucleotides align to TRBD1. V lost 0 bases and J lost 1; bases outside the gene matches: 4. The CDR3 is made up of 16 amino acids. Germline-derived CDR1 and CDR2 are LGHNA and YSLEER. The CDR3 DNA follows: TGCGCCAGCAGCCAAGATCTGGGACAGGAGAACACTGAAGCTTTCTTT. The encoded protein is CASSQDLGQENTEAFF.

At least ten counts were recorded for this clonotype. The CDR3 region has the DNA TGTGCCAGCAGCCGGTACGGGACAGGCGAATCACCCCTCCACTTT. This translates into CASSRYGTGESPLHF. This chain links TRBV5-6 with TRBJ1-6, with 8 bases fitting TRBD1. Germline V gives CDR1 SGHDT, CDR2 YYEEEE. This CDR3 region has 15 residues. J was trimmed by 10 bases and V by 4 bases; bases with no gene match: 10.

CDR3 region: CACPRSGTQNYGYTF. CDR3 DNA sequence: TGTGCCTGCCCCCGTAGTGGGACGCAAAACTATGGCTACACCTTC. This chain connects TRBV30 to TRBJ1-2, with a tentative D call TRBD1 (5 bases). The germline CDR1 and CDR2 sequences are GTSNPN and SVGIG (reference sequence). With 6 bases removed from V and 2 bases from J, the gap between germline ends came to 19 bases. This CDR3 is 15 amino acids long.

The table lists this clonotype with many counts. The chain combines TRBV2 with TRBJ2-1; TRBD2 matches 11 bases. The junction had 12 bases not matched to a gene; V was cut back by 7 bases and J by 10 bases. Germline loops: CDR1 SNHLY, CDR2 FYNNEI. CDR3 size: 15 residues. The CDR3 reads CASTSTTSGAGEQFF. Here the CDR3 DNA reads TGTGCCAGCACATCTACGACTAGCGGGGCGGGCGAGCAGTTCTTC.

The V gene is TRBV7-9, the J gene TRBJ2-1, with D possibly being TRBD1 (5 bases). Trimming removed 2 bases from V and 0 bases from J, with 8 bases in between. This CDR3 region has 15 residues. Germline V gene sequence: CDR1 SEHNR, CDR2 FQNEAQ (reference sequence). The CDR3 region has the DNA TGTGCCAGCAGCTTACGGCAGGGCTCCTACAATGAGCAGTTCTTC. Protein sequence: CASSLRQGSYNEQFF.

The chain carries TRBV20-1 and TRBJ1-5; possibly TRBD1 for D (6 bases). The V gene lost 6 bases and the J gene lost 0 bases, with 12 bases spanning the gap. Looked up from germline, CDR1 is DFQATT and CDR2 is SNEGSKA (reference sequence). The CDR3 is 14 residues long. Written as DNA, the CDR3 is TGCAGTGCGAGGGGGGGGTATAGCAATCAGCCCCAGCATTTT. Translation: CSARGGYSNQPQHF.

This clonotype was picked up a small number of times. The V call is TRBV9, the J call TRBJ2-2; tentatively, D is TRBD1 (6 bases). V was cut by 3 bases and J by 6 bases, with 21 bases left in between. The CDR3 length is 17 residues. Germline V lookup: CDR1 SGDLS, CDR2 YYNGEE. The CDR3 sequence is CASSADVGTRGAGELFF. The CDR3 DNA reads TGTGCCAGCAGCGCTGACGTCGGGACAAGGGGCGCCGGGGAGCTGTTTTTT.

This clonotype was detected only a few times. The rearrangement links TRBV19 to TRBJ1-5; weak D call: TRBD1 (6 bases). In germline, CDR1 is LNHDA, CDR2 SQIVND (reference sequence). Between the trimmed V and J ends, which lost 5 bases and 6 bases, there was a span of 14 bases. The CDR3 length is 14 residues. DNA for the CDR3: TGTGCCAGTAGTCTGGCCCTAGGGGGTCAGCCCCAGCATTTT. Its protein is CASSLALGGQPQHF.

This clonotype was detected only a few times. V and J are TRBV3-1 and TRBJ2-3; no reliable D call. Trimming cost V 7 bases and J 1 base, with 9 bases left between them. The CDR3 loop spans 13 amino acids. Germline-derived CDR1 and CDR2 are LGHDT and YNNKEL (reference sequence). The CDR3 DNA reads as TGTGCCAGCACCCCCTTCGGCACAGATACGCAGTATTTT. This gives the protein CASTPFGTDTQYF.

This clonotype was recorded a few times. CDR3 protein: CASRLAYSSTDTQYF. CDR3 nucleotides: TGTGCCAGCAGACTAGCGTATTCCAGCACAGATACGCAGTATTTT. The gene calls are TRBV6-1 and TRBJ2-3; 7 nucleotides line up with TRBD2. Germline CDR1 is MNHNS and CDR2 is SASEGT. The CDR3 loop spans 15 amino acids. V trimming: 6 bases; J trimming: 0 bases; junction bases outside the gene matches: 6.